The sample holds a few counts of the clone carrying this TCR beta chain. Its antigen is unknown. The CDR3 contains 14 residues. The V gene's germline CDR1 is ENHRY and CDR2 SYGVKD. V gave up 6 bases and J gave up 2 bases; unmatched junction bases: 4. This specimen comes from a study of T-cell memory formation after mild COVID-19. Broader study findings: The study found balanced CD4/CD8 in clones contracting day 15 to 85 and a CD4+ lean in later expanders. Researchers found some responding clones in pre-infection memory, a sign that cross-reactive memory joined. Clonal second-wave expansions that peaked on day 37 had unconfirmed SARS-CoV-2 specificity.

After 5'RACE with constant-segment primers, TCR alpha and TCR beta cDNA libraries carrying sample barcodes and UMIs were obtained. A single record per CDR3 protein comes from TCRdb applying MiXCR to the 5' RACE reads. The sample contains hundreds of thousands of distinct CDR3 sequences, around 21% of which appear only once. The specimen was PBMCs or a T cell subset sorted from them (not recorded which). The TCR was taken from an adult woman who had mild COVID-19 (a few samples of this study predate the infection). Cell type and time point are not known. The chain couples TRBV10-3 to TRBJ2-7, with TRBD2 matching 10 bases. The CDR3 protein is CAISFTSGAYEQYF. In DNA, the CDR3 is TGTGCCATCAGCTTTACTAGCGGGGCCTACGAGCAGTACTTC.